The 32 T cell receptor beta chains in this list originate from one sample, sequenced in a study of neoadjuvant anti-PD-1 for oral cavity cancer. Clones were sequenced by immunoSEQ multiplex PCR, and TCRdb holds only the in-frame ones, with some missing. Of about 14,000 clones detected, about 70% appear once; the ten largest clones hold 2% to 2.5%. This specimen was PBMCs, taken before nivolumab (anti-PD-1) treatment. These receptors were taken from a person aged 35-79 years with oral cavity squamous cell carcinoma.

V is TRBV5-4 and J is TRBJ1-2, with unresolved D. Germline V lookup: CDR1 SGHNT, CDR2 YYREEE (reference sequence). The CDR3 totals 16 residues. V was clipped by 0 bases and J by 0 bases, with 12 bases between them. The CDR3 reads CASSLASGRSNYGYTF. The CDR3 DNA reads TGTGCCAGCAGCTTGGCGTCGGGAAGATCTAACTATGGCTACACCTTC.

The J gene is TRBJ2-2, the V gene TRBV29-1; D may be TRBD2 (6 bases). This CDR3 region has 12 residues. Germline assignment: CDR1 SQVTM and CDR2 ANQGSEA. Deletions cut 4 bases from V and 6 bases from J, with 9 bases between. The CDR3 sequence is CSVVWGAGELFF. CDR3 DNA sequence: TGCAGCGTTGTATGGGGGGCCGGGGAGCTGTTTTTT.

This sequence joins TRBV6-4 and TRBJ1-5; 10 bases match TRBD1. V trimming: 0 bases; J trimming: 0 bases; junction bases outside the gene matches: 5. CDR3 length: 18 amino acids. Per the germline V gene, CDR1 is MRHNA and CDR2 is SNTAGT. DNA for the CDR3: TGTGCCAGCAGTGACTCAGGACAGGGGGGTAATAGCAATCAGCCCCAGCATTTT. Residues: CASSDSGQGGNSNQPQHF.

This clone was counted between two and nine times. The J gene is TRBJ1-2, the V gene TRBV18; D is possibly TRBD1 (5 bases). The germline V gene encodes CDR1 KGHSH and CDR2 LQKENI. The CDR3 has 12 residues. Deletions cut 3 bases from V and 6 bases from J, with 8 bases between. The CDR3 loop reads CASSPNRNGYTF. The CDR3 DNA sequence: TGTGCCAGCTCACCGAACAGGAATGGCTACACCTTC.

The J gene is TRBJ2-1, the V gene TRBV11-2, with 9 bases aligning to TRBD2. CDR3 length equals 17 residues. V was pared by 2 bases and J by 2 bases, with 7 bases of the junction left unmatched. Germline loops: CDR1 SGHAT, CDR2 FQNNGV. The CDR3 sequence: CASSLSWREGPYNEQFF. The CDR3, as DNA: TGTGCCAGCAGCTTATCTTGGCGGGAGGGCCCCTACAATGAGCAGTTCTTC.

The rearrangement uses TRBV2 and TRBJ1-2; D gene ambiguous. Trimming removed 3 bases from V and 4 bases from J, with 9 bases in between. The CDR3 loop spans 13 amino acids. Germline CDR1 reads SNHLY; CDR2 reads FYNNEI. The CDR3 is CASSDDTGYGYTF. DNA for the CDR3: TGTGCCAGCAGTGACGACACCGGCTATGGCTACACCTTC.

The rearrangement joins TRBV28 to TRBJ1-1; possible D gene TRBD1, 5 bases. The V end lost 5 bases, the J end lost 6 bases, and 10 bases lay between the germline ends. Per germline, CDR1 MDHEN and CDR2 SYDVKM. The CDR3 is 12 amino acids. CDR3 protein: CASSVGQPEAFF. As DNA, the CDR3 is TGTGCCAGCAGTGTGGGGCAACCTGAAGCTTTCTTT.

The genes are TRBV7-9 and TRBJ1-2, with D uncertain. Germline-derived CDR1 and CDR2 are SEHNR and FQNEAQ (reference sequence). V was cut by 1 base and J by 4 bases, with 7 bases left in between. This CDR3 contains 13 residues. This CDR3 is CASSLGAAYGYTF. In nucleotides, the CDR3 is TGTGCCAGCAGCTTAGGGGCAGCCTATGGCTACACCTTC.

The chain links TRBV29-1 to TRBJ1-5, with 9 positions matching TRBD1. The CDR3 sequence is 15 residues long. CDR1 SQVTM and CDR2 ANQGSEA come from the germline V gene. Unmatched junction bases numbered 7, after V lost 4 bases and J lost 3 bases. This CDR3 reads CSVGLGQGSNQPQHF. CDR3 sequence (DNA): TGCAGCGTTGGTTTGGGACAGGGCTCCAATCAGCCCCAGCATTTT.

The chain links TRBV7-8 to TRBJ2-7; possibly TRBD2 for D (6 bases). The V gene lost 4 bases and the J gene lost 7 bases, with 20 bases spanning the gap. The CDR3 runs 15 residues. Germline CDR1 is SGHVS and CDR2 is FQNEAQ. The CDR3 sequence: CASSYAGLSSREQYF. The CDR3 bases are TGTGCCAGCAGCTACGCGGGACTCTCATCGAGGGAGCAGTACTTC.

The chain employs TRBV27 and TRBJ1-2; 9 positions agree with TRBD1. This CDR3 comprises 14 residues. V lost 3 bases to trimming and J lost 8 bases; unmatched junction nucleotides: 7. Germline V gene sequence: CDR1 MNHEY, CDR2 SMNVEV (reference sequence). CDR3 loop: CASSLAGTGSGYTF. CDR3 nucleotides: TGTGCCAGCAGTTTGGCCGGGACAGGGAGCGGCTACACCTTC.

The rearrangement links TRBV6-5 to TRBJ2-1; weak D call: TRBD1 (6 bases). From germline, CDR1 is MNHEY and CDR2 SVGAGI. The CDR3 totals 13 residues. V dropped 6 bases and J dropped 9 bases, with 15 bases sitting between them. CDR3 protein: CASRLTQGAEQFF. CDR3 coding DNA: TGTGCCAGCAGACTCACACAGGGAGCTGAGCAGTTCTTC.

This clone showed up just once. The chain combines TRBV28 with TRBJ2-7, with 10 bases identical to TRBD1. The CDR3 runs to 14 residues. Trimming at V came to 9 bases and at J to 3 bases, leaving 8 bases not matched to a gene. Per the germline V gene, CDR1 is MDHEN and CDR2 is SYDVKM. In DNA form, the CDR3 reads TGTGCCAGTTGGGCCGGGACAGGGGACTACGAGCAGTACTTC. It yields the protein CASWAGTGDYEQYF.

This chain uses TRBV30 with TRBJ2-1; possible D gene TRBD2, 6 bases. Deletions cut 0 bases from V and 10 bases from J, with 13 bases between. The germline CDR1 and CDR2 sequences are GTSNPN and SVGIG (reference sequence). This CDR3 is built from 13 residues. The CDR3 protein is CAWSVLGGGEQFF. The CDR3 coding sequence is TGTGCCTGGAGTGTACTCGGGGGTGGGGAGCAGTTCTTC.

This clone occurred a few times. The chain employs TRBV28 and TRBJ1-2, with 7 bases lining up with TRBD1. The CDR3 loop spans 12 amino acids. Germline values: CDR1 MDHEN, CDR2 SYDVKM. V shed 5 bases and J 8 bases; nucleotides not matched to a gene: 5. The CDR3 DNA sequence: TGTGCCAGCAGTGGGGGGACAGACGGCTACACCTTC. Translating it yields CASSGGTDGYTF.

The chain combines TRBV6-6 with TRBJ2-7; no clear D. There are 13 residues in the CDR3. Germline V gene lookup returns CDR1 MNHNY and CDR2 SVGAGI (reference sequence). The V gene lost 0 bases and the J gene lost 9 bases, with 12 bases spanning the gap. CDR3 residues: CASSYSDGSVQYF. The CDR3 bases are TGTGCCAGCAGTTACTCAGATGGCAGCGTGCAGTACTTC.

The chain combines TRBV30 with TRBJ1-6, with D uncertain. This CDR3 contains 14 residues. Per the germline V gene, CDR1 is GTSNPN and CDR2 is SVGIG (reference sequence). V dropped 4 bases and J dropped 0 bases, with 7 bases sitting between them. The CDR3 is CAWNPSSYNSPLHF. CDR3 nucleotide sequence: TGTGCCTGGAACCCGAGCTCCTATAATTCACCCCTCCACTTT.

This clone has only a few counts. The chain combines TRBV19 with TRBJ2-2, with 7 bases that match TRBD1. The CDR3 length is 14 residues. Germline CDR1 and CDR2: LNHDA and SQIVND (reference sequence). The ends lost 1 base at V and 7 bases at J; junction bases unmatched: 3. The CDR3 DNA follows: TGTGCCAGTAGTATAGCGACAGGGCACGGGGAGCTGTTTTTT. This sequence encodes CASSIATGHGELFF.

The chain combines TRBV19 with TRBJ2-3; 12 bases line up with TRBD2. J gave up 2 bases and V 6 bases, and 3 bases lay outside the gene matches. The CDR3 is made up of 15 amino acids. The V gene's germline CDR1 is LNHDA and CDR2 SQIVND (reference sequence). The CDR3: CASRRLAGDTDTQYF. The CDR3 DNA follows: TGTGCCAGTAGAAGACTAGCGGGGGACACAGATACGCAGTATTTT.

V usage is TRBV27 and J usage is TRBJ1-6, with a tentative D call TRBD1 (6 bases). CDR3 length equals 17 residues. The V gene lost 5 bases and the J gene lost 2 bases, with 16 bases spanning the gap. Germline loops: CDR1 MNHEY, CDR2 SMNVEV (reference sequence). The CDR3, as DNA: TGTGCCAGCAGTCCGAAAGGCCGGACAGCCTATAATTCACCCCTCCACTTT. Protein sequence: CASSPKGRTAYNSPLHF.

The chain links TRBV5-1 to TRBJ2-1, with D possibly being TRBD1 (8 bases). Per germline, CDR1 SGHRS and CDR2 YFSETQ. The V end lost 4 bases, the J end lost 0 bases, and 17 bases lay between the germline ends. The CDR3 is 17 amino acids. The CDR3 loop reads CASSPGQGGSSYNEQFF. The CDR3 DNA is TGCGCCAGCAGCCCCGGACAGGGAGGGAGCTCCTACAATGAGCAGTTCTTC.

This clone came up a few times. The chain links TRBV29-1 to TRBJ2-7; D ambiguous. The CDR3 length is 11 residues. Germline CDR1 SQVTM, CDR2 ANQGSEA. The germline V and J ends were trimmed by 7 bases and 2 bases, with 9 bases remaining between them. CDR3 protein: CSAQGTYEQYF. DNA of the CDR3: TGCAGCGCCCAAGGAACCTACGAGCAGTACTTC.

J is TRBJ2-7 and V is TRBV7-2; D may be TRBD2 (6 bases). V was shortened by 5 bases and J by 5 bases, with 13 bases between the two germline ends. Germline CDR1 reads SGHTA; CDR2 reads FQGNSA. The length of the CDR3 is 13 residues. CDR3 nucleotides: TGTGCCAGCAGCAGACGGACTAACCACGAGCAGTACTTC. This gives the protein CASSRRTNHEQYF. Supplemented by reference TRBV7-2 and TRBJ2-7, the full variable domain reads GAGVSQSPSNKVTEKGKDVELRCDPISGHTALYWYRQSLGQGLEFLIYFQGNSAPDKSGLPSDRFSAERTGGSVSTLTIQRTQQEDSAVYLCASSRRTNHEQYFGPGTRLTVT.

The CDR3 region has the DNA TGTGCCAGCTCACCCCAGGCTCGACTAGCGGTCTACAATGAGCAGTTCTTC. Translated: CASSPQARLAVYNEQFF. The chain joins TRBV7-6 to TRBJ2-1; 9 bases are a match to TRBD2. V lost 8 bases, J lost 3 bases, and 14 bases stayed unmatched. Looked up from germline, CDR1 is SGHVS and CDR2 is FNYEAQ. This CDR3 has 17 amino acids.

This clone was picked up one time. The rearrangement links TRBV2 to TRBJ2-1; D is possibly TRBD1 (6 bases). The length of the CDR3 is 13 residues. V lost 3 bases and J 9 bases, leaving 12 bases between the germline ends. The germline V gene encodes CDR1 SNHLY and CDR2 FYNNEI. The CDR3 region has the DNA TGTGCCAGCAGTGACGGCCTAGGGGGTGAGCAGTTCTTC. Residues: CASSDGLGGEQFF.

The chain is built from TRBV5-1 and TRBJ1-6; 7 bases agree with TRBD1. This CDR3 spans 16 amino acids. V trimming: 5 bases; J trimming: 2 bases; junction bases outside the gene matches: 7. Germline CDR1 SGHRS, CDR2 YFSETQ. The CDR3 DNA follows: TGCGCCAGCAGTCTGGACAGGTGGACCTATAATTCACCCCTCCACTTT. Its translation is CASSLDRWTYNSPLHF.

This clone was counted between two and nine times. The rearrangement links TRBV5-6 to TRBJ1-5, with a weak D call TRBD1 (6 bases). Germline assignment: CDR1 SGHDT and CDR2 YYEEEE. V lost 4 bases and J lost 0, with 8 bases in between. The CDR3 totals 14 residues. CDR3 bases: TGTGCCAGCAGCCACAGGGCTAGCAATCAGCCCCAGCATTTT. Translation: CASSHRASNQPQHF.

This clone was counted only a few times. The V call is TRBV7-7, the J call TRBJ2-5; D gene ambiguous. The CDR3 is made up of 14 amino acids. The V end was cut by 4 bases, the J end by 0 bases, with 9 bases between. In germline, CDR1 is SSHAT, CDR2 FNYEAQ (reference sequence). As DNA, the CDR3 is TGTGCCAGCAGCTCGACCGCGTACCAAGAGACCCAGTACTTC. Translated: CASSSTAYQETQYF.

V gene TRBV13 combines with J gene TRBJ1-4; possibly TRBD1 for D (5 bases). Trimming left V 4 bases short and J 8 bases short, with 14 bases between. The germline gives CDR1 PRHDT, CDR2 FYEKMQ (reference sequence). The CDR3 extends over 14 amino acids. CDR3 region: CASSSRQSDEKLFF. CDR3 nucleotide sequence: TGTGCCAGCAGCTCCCGACAGTCGGACGAAAAACTGTTTTTT.

The chain joins TRBV19 to TRBJ2-3, with D possibly TRBD1 on 6 matching bases. The CDR3 covers 15 residues. Germline CDR1 LNHDA, CDR2 SQIVND (reference sequence). The V and J ends lost 7 bases and 4 bases respectively, with 18 bases between them. CDR3 nucleotides: TGTGCCAGTACCGAGAGGGGACACAAGGCAGATACGCAGTATTTT. This codes for CASTERGHKADTQYF.

The count of this clone is one. Here the CDR3 DNA reads TGTGCCAGCAGTGATCTAGCCCCTTCCTACAATGAGCAGTTCTTC. This translates into CASSDLAPSYNEQFF. The J gene is TRBJ2-1, the V gene TRBV6-1, with D possibly matching TRBD2 (5 bases). The V gene's germline CDR1 is MNHNS and CDR2 SASEGT. The V and J ends lost 3 bases and 1 base respectively, with 10 bases between them. The CDR3 runs to 15 residues.

The chain couples TRBV6-5 to TRBJ2-7, with D unresolved. Between the trimmed V and J ends, which lost 6 bases and 3 bases, there was a span of 18 bases. CDR3 length: 15 residues. Germline-derived CDR1 and CDR2 are MNHEY and SVGAGI. The chain's CDR3 is CASSPGGVSNYEQYF. The CDR3 region has the DNA TGTGCCAGCAGCCCCGGTGGTGTTTCGAACTACGAGCAGTACTTC.